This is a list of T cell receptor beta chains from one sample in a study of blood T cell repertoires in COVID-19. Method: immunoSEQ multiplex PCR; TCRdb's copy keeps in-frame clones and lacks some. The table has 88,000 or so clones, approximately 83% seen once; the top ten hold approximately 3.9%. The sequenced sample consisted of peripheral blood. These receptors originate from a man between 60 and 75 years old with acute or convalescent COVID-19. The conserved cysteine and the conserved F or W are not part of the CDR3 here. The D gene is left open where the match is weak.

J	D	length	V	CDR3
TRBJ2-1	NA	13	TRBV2	ASRAQRSSYNEQF
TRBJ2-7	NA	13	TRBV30	AWSEGSVRGYEQY
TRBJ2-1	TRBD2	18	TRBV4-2	ASSQALGGGRAGNDNEQF
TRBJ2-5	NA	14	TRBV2	ASSEILSQAGETQY
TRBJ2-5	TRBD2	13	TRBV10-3	AISEPGLAQETQY
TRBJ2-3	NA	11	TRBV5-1	ASSLPVTDTQY
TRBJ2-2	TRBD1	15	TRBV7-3	ASSLYPGQGATGELF
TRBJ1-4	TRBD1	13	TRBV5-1	ASSFRGQGNEKLF
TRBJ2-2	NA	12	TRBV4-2	ASSQGTVAGELF
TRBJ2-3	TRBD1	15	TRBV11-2	ASSTQGAVSGTDTQY